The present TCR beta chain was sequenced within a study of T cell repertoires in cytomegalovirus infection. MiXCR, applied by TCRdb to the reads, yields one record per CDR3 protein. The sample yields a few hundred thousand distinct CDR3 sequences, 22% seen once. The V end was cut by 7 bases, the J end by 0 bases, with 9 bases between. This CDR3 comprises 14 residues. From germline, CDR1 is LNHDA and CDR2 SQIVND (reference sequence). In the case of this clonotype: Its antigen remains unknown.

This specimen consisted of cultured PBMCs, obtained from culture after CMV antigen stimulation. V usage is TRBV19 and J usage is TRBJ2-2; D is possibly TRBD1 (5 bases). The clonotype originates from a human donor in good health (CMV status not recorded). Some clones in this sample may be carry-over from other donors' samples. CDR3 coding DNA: TGTGCCAGTATAAGACAGCCGAACACCGGGGAGCTGTTTTTT. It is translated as CASIRQPNTGELFF.